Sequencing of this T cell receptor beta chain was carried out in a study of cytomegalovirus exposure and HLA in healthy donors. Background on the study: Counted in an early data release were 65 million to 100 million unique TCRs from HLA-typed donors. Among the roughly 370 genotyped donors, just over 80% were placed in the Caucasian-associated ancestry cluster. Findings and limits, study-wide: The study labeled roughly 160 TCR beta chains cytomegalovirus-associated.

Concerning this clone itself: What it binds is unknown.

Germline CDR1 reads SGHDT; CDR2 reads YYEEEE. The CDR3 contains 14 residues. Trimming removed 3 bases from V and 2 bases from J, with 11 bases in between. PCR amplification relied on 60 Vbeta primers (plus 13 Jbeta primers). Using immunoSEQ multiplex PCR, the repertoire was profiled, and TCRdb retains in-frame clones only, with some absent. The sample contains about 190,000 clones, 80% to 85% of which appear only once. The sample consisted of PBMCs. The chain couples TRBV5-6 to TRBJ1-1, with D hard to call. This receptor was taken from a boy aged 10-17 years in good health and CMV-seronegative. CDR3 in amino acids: CASSYDSSNTEAFF. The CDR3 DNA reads TGTGCCAGCAGCTATGATAGTTCTAACACTGAAGCTTTCTTT.